This T cell receptor (beta chain) was recorded in a study of cytomegalovirus exposure and HLA in healthy donors. General study points: The authors later found most CMV-associated TCR beta chains appeared HLA-restricted.

About this clone: The target antigen is unknown.

A multiplex PCR was run with 60 Vbeta primers and 13 Jbeta primers. Clones were sequenced by immunoSEQ multiplex PCR, and TCRdb holds only the in-frame ones, with some missing. The sample comprises about 120,000 clones, roughly 82% of which are singletons, and approximately 3% rests with the top ten. The CDR3 totals 15 residues. CDR1 is MNHNS and CDR2 is SASEGT in the germline V gene. With V trimmed by 0 bases and J by 4 bases, 2 bases remained unmatched. This sequence was found in a woman aged 40 to 50 in good health and CMV-seropositive. Specimen: PBMCs. The J gene is TRBJ1-2, the V gene TRBV6-1; 10 bases line up with TRBD1. The CDR3 loop reads CASSEAGQGIYGYTF. The CDR3 nucleotides read TGTGCCAGCAGTGAAGCGGGACAGGGGATCTATGGCTACACCTTC.